This T cell receptor (beta chain) comes out of a study of T cell responses to AZD1222 COVID-19 vaccine. Overall study context: Researchers grouped second doses given at about 4 or about 12 weeks into one pool.

As to this clone: Its antigen is undetermined.

Study-wide points: Two AZD1222 administrations were followed by greater Spike-specific TCR breadth and depth. Every sample of the repertoires postdated the peak T cell response. The donors showed a predominance of white British ancestry and of females, with possible underestimation of clonal diversity.

The CDR3 is 19 amino acids. Trimming removed 0 bases at V and 0 bases at J, with 20 bases between. Germline CDR1 and CDR2: SGHTA and FQGNSA. The data were produced by immunoSEQ multiplex PCR, yet TCRdb's version contains in-frame clones alone and is incomplete. The data hold about 140,000 clones, with roughly nine tenths observed a single time. This material consisted of peripheral blood, taken on day 0 of AZD1222 vaccination. The chain carries TRBV7-2 and TRBJ1-1; D may be TRBD1 (6 bases). The source is an adult in good health. CDR3 amino acids: CASSLAQTGYEGMNTEAFF. The CDR3 DNA is TGTGCCAGCAGCTTAGCGCAAACAGGGTATGAGGGAATGAACACTGAAGCTTTCTTT.